The 22 T cell receptor beta chains in this list originate from one sample, sequenced in a study of cytomegalovirus exposure and HLA in healthy donors. Researchers ran the PCR with 60 Vbeta and 13 Jbeta primers. Libraries were prepared by immunoSEQ multiplex PCR; TCRdb keeps only in-frame clonotypes and omits some of them. This table holds over 200,000 clones. The sample comprised PBMCs. The receptors shown here come from a woman aged 25 to 39 in good health and CMV-seropositive.

V is TRBV20-1 and J is TRBJ2-5; D is undetermined. The CDR3 loop spans 11 amino acids. V gave up 4 bases and J gave up 4 bases, with 7 bases separating them. The germline V gene encodes CDR1 DFQATT and CDR2 SNEGSKA (reference sequence). CDR3 region: CSANRRETQYF. The CDR3 DNA sequence: TGCAGTGCTAATAGAAGAGAGACCCAGTACTTC.

V usage is TRBV6-6 and J usage is TRBJ1-4, with D possibly matching TRBD1 (6 bases). This CDR3 is built from 14 residues. V was pared by 7 bases and J by 7 bases, with 16 bases between. Looked up from germline, CDR1 is MNHNY and CDR2 is SVGAGI (reference sequence). The CDR3 nucleotides read TGTGCCAGCAAGAAGGGTCAGGGGACTGAAAAACTGTTTTTT. Its protein product is CASKKGQGTEKLFF.

The rearrangement joins TRBV7-2 to TRBJ2-3, with D possibly TRBD2 on 6 matching bases. Germline V gene lookup returns CDR1 SGHTA and CDR2 FQGNSA. The CDR3 loop spans 14 amino acids. Trimming took off 5 bases at V and 6 bases at J, with 15 bases between the two ends. CDR3 DNA: TGTGCCAGCAGCCAGAGCGGGCGAGGGGATACGCAGTATTTT. It codes for CASSQSGRGDTQYF.

Of note for this clone: Mismatch with germline at one junction end may stem from a read error. Other DNA sequences in this sample translate to the same CDR3. The chain has TRBV6-5 and TRBJ1-4; no firm D call. This CDR3 has 15 amino acids. CDR1 MNHEY and CDR2 SVGAGI come from the germline V gene. The CDR3 region is CASSRTPATNEKLFF. The CDR3 DNA follows: TGTGCCAGCAGCCGGACTCCAGCAACTAATGAAAAGCTGTTTTTT.

This chain uses TRBV14 with TRBJ2-1; D gene uncertain. Looked up from germline, CDR1 is SGHDN and CDR2 is FVKESK. Between the trimmed V and J ends, which lost 0 bases and 8 bases, there was a span of 14 bases. The CDR3 totals 15 residues. The CDR3 loop is CASSQDFALIDEQFF. The CDR3 DNA reads as TGTGCCAGCAGCCAAGATTTTGCCCTAATTGATGAGCAGTTCTTC.

This rearrangement joins TRBV19 to TRBJ2-5; possible D gene TRBD2, 6 bases. Germline loops: CDR1 LNHDA, CDR2 SQIVND (reference sequence). The CDR3 length is 16 residues. The V end was cut by 1 base, the J end by 5 bases, with 17 bases between. CDR3 sequence: CASSIGVVGGGETQYF. In DNA form, the CDR3 reads TGTGCCAGTAGTATAGGCGTCGTGGGAGGTGGGGAGACCCAGTACTTC.

The rearrangement uses TRBV27 and TRBJ2-7; D gene unclear. The V gene lost 5 bases and the J gene lost 4 bases, with 12 bases spanning the gap. The CDR3 consists of 13 residues. In germline, CDR1 is MNHEY, CDR2 SMNVEV (reference sequence). This chain's CDR3 is CASSLTPTYEQYF. The CDR3 DNA reads as TGTGCCAGCAGTCTTACTCCCACGTACGAGCAGTACTTC.

The J gene is TRBJ2-1, the V gene TRBV29-1; no definite D call. The CDR3 length is 13 residues. Trimming removed 3 bases from V and 6 bases from J, with 12 bases in between. Per the germline V gene, CDR1 is SQVTM and CDR2 is ANQGSEA. The CDR3, as DNA: TGCAGCGTTGAGTCCCCCAACGGCAATGAGCAGTTCTTC. It yields the protein CSVESPNGNEQFF.

The chain is built from TRBV30 and TRBJ2-5; 11 nucleotides match TRBD2. CDR3 length equals 14 residues. CDR1 and CDR2 from the germline V gene are GTSNPN and SVGIG (reference sequence). J was trimmed by 5 bases and V by 0 bases; bases with no gene match: 2. The CDR3 sequence is CAWSVTSGAETQYF. The CDR3 DNA reads TGTGCCTGGAGTGTGACTAGCGGGGCTGAGACCCAGTACTTC.

The chain recombines TRBV6-6 with TRBJ1-3; unclear D gene. The germline V and J ends were trimmed by 8 bases and 2 bases, with 10 bases remaining between them. Germline V gene lookup returns CDR1 MNHNY and CDR2 SVGAGI (reference sequence). The CDR3 loop spans 13 amino acids. The CDR3 region has the DNA TGTGCCAGCTGCATTACGGCTGGAAACACCATATATTTT. This sequence encodes CASCITAGNTIYF.

The chain employs TRBV7-9 and TRBJ1-2; D is ambiguous. V shed 2 bases and J shed 5 bases, with 9 bases lying between them. This CDR3 is 13 amino acids long. CDR1 is SEHNR, CDR2 FQNEAQ, per germline (reference sequence). Here the CDR3 reads CASSLRVGYGYTF. The CDR3 nucleotides are TGTGCCAGCAGCTTACGGGTCGGTTATGGCTACACCTTC.

The CDR3 protein is CAARDTINYGYTF. DNA of the CDR3: TGTGCCGCCCGGGACACCATTAACTATGGCTACACCTTC. V usage is TRBV28 and J usage is TRBJ1-2, with D maybe TRBD1 (6 bases). Trimming left V 11 bases short and J 1 base short, with 14 bases between. This CDR3 region has 13 residues. Germline V CDR1 and CDR2: MDHEN, SYDVKM.

The V and J genes are TRBV9 and TRBJ1-5; 7 nucleotides line up with TRBD1. Germline CDR1 is SGDLS and CDR2 is YYNGEE. The junction had 6 bases not matched to a gene; V was cut back by 2 bases and J by 4 bases. The CDR3 is 15 residues long. The CDR3 DNA is TGTGCCAGCAGCGTCGGCGGGACAGCGAATCAGCCCCAGCATTTT. Its translation: CASSVGGTANQPQHF.

This sequence joins TRBV5-4 and TRBJ1-2; D is ambiguous. The CDR3 spans 16 residues. CDR1 and CDR2 from the germline V gene are SGHNT and YYREEE (reference sequence). The V and J ends lost 0 bases and 4 bases respectively, with 16 bases between them. Here the CDR3 reads CASSLVGGATGYGYTF. CDR3 bases: TGTGCCAGCAGCTTGGTTGGCGGAGCGACGGGCTATGGCTACACCTTC.

V usage is TRBV2 and J usage is TRBJ1-2; D is undetermined. V shed 5 bases and J shed 7 bases, with 14 bases lying between them. This CDR3 is built from 13 residues. Germline V gene sequence: CDR1 SNHLY, CDR2 FYNNEI. For the CDR3, the DNA is TGTGCCAGCAGTTGGGCCCCCCTCGGTGGCTACACCTTC. Translation gives CASSWAPLGGYTF.

V usage is TRBV7-9 and J usage is TRBJ2-5, with 9 bases aligning to TRBD2. The V and J ends lost 5 bases and 11 bases, in that order; junction bases with no gene match: 15. CDR1 is SEHNR, CDR2 FQNEAQ, per germline (reference sequence). The CDR3 runs to 15 residues. The CDR3: CASSLFSAGGEEQYF. CDR3 coding DNA: TGTGCCAGCAGCCTTTTCTCTGCGGGAGGGGAGGAGCAGTACTTC.

V gene TRBV6-5 combines with J gene TRBJ2-6, with D maybe TRBD2 (6 bases). Germline V CDR1 and CDR2: MNHEY, SVGAGI. The CDR3 contains 15 residues. The V end was cut by 3 bases, the J end by 1 base, with 7 bases between. The CDR3 DNA reads TGTGCCAGCAGTTATAGCGGATCTGGGGCCAACGTCCTGACTTTC. It is translated as CASSYSGSGANVLTF.

This chain joins TRBV10-3 and TRBJ2-5; tentative D call: TRBD1 (5 bases). This CDR3 has 13 amino acids. Germline-derived CDR1 and CDR2 are ENHRY and SYGVKD. The germline V and J ends were trimmed by 6 bases and 5 bases, with 13 bases remaining between them. CDR3 in DNA: TGTGCCATCAGCGTGCAGGGTCGGGAGACCCAGTACTTC. Encoded protein: CAISVQGRETQYF.

The chain combines TRBV15 with TRBJ2-2; 9 nucleotides align to TRBD1. This CDR3 comprises 17 residues. Germline values: CDR1 LNHNV, CDR2 YYDKDF (reference sequence). The J segment lost 5 bases and the V segment lost 0 bases, leaving 7 bases of the junction unmatched. In nucleotides, the CDR3 is TGTGCCACCAGCAGAGATCGGGGGACAGGGAGAACCGGGGAGCTGTTTTTT. It codes for CATSRDRGTGRTGELFF.

The chain combines TRBV5-4 with TRBJ2-5; perhaps TRBD1 as D (6 bases). CDR1 is SGHNT, CDR2 YYREEE, per germline (reference sequence). The V gene lost 4 bases and the J gene lost 1 base, with 11 bases spanning the gap. CDR3 size: 14 residues. The CDR3 DNA reads as TGTGCCAGCAGCGGCAAACAGGGCCAAGAGACCCAGTACTTC. As protein: CASSGKQGQETQYF.

This chain connects TRBV6-5 to TRBJ1-2, with D possibly matching TRBD1 (6 bases). Trimming removed 2 bases at V and 10 bases at J, with 20 bases between. This CDR3 has 15 residues. Germline lookup yields CDR1 MNHEY and CDR2 SVGAGI. For the CDR3, the DNA is TGTGCCAGCAGTTACCACCGAGGGGGTTTCTCTTTCTACACCTTC. Translated: CASSYHRGGFSFYTF.

The CDR3 protein is CASSTHRGPLVNTEAFF. In nucleotides, the CDR3 is TGTGCCAGCAGCACCCACAGGGGACCCCTAGTGAACACTGAAGCTTTCTTT. The gene calls are TRBV4-2 and TRBJ1-1; 7 positions agree with TRBD1. This CDR3 is 17 amino acids long. Trimming at V came to 5 bases and at J to 0 bases, leaving 12 bases not matched to a gene. Germline V CDR1 and CDR2: LGHNA, YNFKEQ.